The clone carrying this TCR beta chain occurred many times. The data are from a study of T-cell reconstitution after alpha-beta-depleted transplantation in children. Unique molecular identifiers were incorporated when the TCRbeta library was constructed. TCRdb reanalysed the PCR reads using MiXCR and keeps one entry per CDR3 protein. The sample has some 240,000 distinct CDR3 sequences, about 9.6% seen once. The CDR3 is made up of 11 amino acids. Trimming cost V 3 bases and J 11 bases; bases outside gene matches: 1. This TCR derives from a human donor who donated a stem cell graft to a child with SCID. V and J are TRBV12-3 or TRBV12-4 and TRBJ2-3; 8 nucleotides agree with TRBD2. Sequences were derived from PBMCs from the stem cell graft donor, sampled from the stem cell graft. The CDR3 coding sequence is TGTGCCAGCAGTTTCGGGGGGGGGCAGTATTTT. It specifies CASSFGGGQYF.